This entry is about one T cell receptor (beta chain). The data belong to a study of blood T cell repertoires in COVID-19. Study at large: Acute and convalescent COVID-19 specimens originated in the United States, Italy and Spain. T cells, B-cell-depleted T cells, or PBMCs supplied cDNA or gDNA.

The CDR3 covers 19 residues. V was pared by 7 bases and J by 0 bases, with 22 bases between. Per the germline V gene, CDR1 is MDHEN and CDR2 is SYDVKM. The method was immunoSEQ multiplex PCR; TCRdb's version includes in-frame clones alone and lacks a portion of them. The table lists over 60,000 clones, about 92% of them singletons. V usage is TRBV28 and J usage is TRBJ2-6, with a possible D match to TRBD1 (7 bases). The specimen was peripheral blood. The source is a woman older than 75 with active or convalescent COVID-19. The CDR3 sequence is CASTPLGGTVPSGANVLTF. Here the CDR3 DNA reads TGTGCCAGCACCCCTCTTGGGGGGACAGTACCCTCTGGGGCCAACGTCCTGACTTTC.